Shown below are 14 T cell receptor beta chains from a single sample sequenced in a study of T cells in women clearing cervical HPV infection. Clones were sequenced by immunoSEQ multiplex PCR, and TCRdb holds only the in-frame ones, with some missing. With tens of thousands of clones in the sample, the ten largest clones hold approximately 9.8%. Sequencing input: blood buffy coat. These receptors originate from a woman aged 18-69 years with a cervical HPV16 infection that either progressed to CIN3+ or cleared (not recorded which).

With respect to this clone: The DNA ends 3 residues before the CDR3 does, and the rest of the CDR3 is filled in from the germline J gene. The chain is built from TRBV19 and TRBJ2-3, with 7 positions matching TRBD1. CDR1 LNHDA and CDR2 SQIVND come from the germline V gene (reference sequence). The CDR3 contains 13 residues. J was trimmed by 8 bases and V by 5 bases; bases with no gene match: 7. The CDR3 sequence is CASSPRDSSTQYF. CDR3 bases read: TGTGCCAGTAGTCCAAGGGACAGTTCTACG.

For this clone: Relative to the germline gene, one junction end is altered; a read error may explain this. The CDR3 end falls 3 residues outside the read, so it is completed with the germline J gene. The chain carries TRBV7-7 and TRBJ2-5; 8 nucleotides align to TRBD2. The V gene's germline CDR1 is SSHAT and CDR2 FNYEAQ (reference sequence). CDR3 length: 15 residues. CDR3 region: CASSLAERGQETQYF. Partial CDR3 DNA: TGTGCTAGCAGCTTAGCGGAGCGGGGGCAAGAGACC.

About this clone: The read falls 3 residues short of the CDR3 end, and the missing part is taken from the germline J gene. This chain joins TRBV30 and TRBJ2-1, with TRBD1 as a possible D gene (5 bases). The CDR3 covers 12 residues. In germline, CDR1 is GTSNPN, CDR2 SVGIG (reference sequence). Trimming took off 7 bases at V and 4 bases at J, with 11 bases between the two ends. This CDR3 is CAFQGVYNEQFF. The CDR3 bases that were read are TGTGCCTTCCAAGGGGTTTACAATGAG.

For this clone: Read sequence stops 3 residues before the CDR3 end, and the germline J gene provides the missing end. The chain links TRBV7-2 to TRBJ1-2; perhaps TRBD1 as D (6 bases). Germline CDR1 reads SGHTA; CDR2 reads FQGNSA. The V gene lost 6 bases and the J gene lost 2 bases, with 13 bases spanning the gap. CDR3 length equals 14 residues. The covered CDR3 bases are TGTGCCAGCAGTCAGGGGTGGGGAAACTATGGC. Amino acid sequence: CASSQGWGNYG. From start to end, the CDR3 is CASSQGWGNYGYTF. Combining the CDR3 with reference TRBV7-2 and TRBJ1-2 gives the whole variable domain GAGVSQSPSNKVTEKGKDVELRCDPISGHTALYWYRQSLGQGLEFLIYFQGNSAPDKSGLPSDRFSAERTGGSVSTLTIQRTQQEDSAVYLCASSQGWGNYGYTFGSGTRLTVV.

Remarks on this clone: The read gets to within 3 residues of the CDR3 end, and the germline J gene fills in the rest. The rearrangement uses TRBV30 and TRBJ1-1, with 7 bases identical to TRBD1. The CDR3 has 15 residues. V lost 8 bases to trimming and J lost 0 bases; unmatched junction nucleotides: 12. Germline loops: CDR1 GTSNPN, CDR2 SVGIG (reference sequence). The CDR3: CAGGQPSGMNTEAFF. CDR3 DNA, as far as it was read: TGTGCCGGGGGACAGCCATCAGGCATGAACACTGAA.

Concerning this clone itself: Read sequence stops 3 residues before the CDR3 end, and the germline J gene provides the missing end. V gene TRBV5-1 combines with J gene TRBJ1-2; 7 bases are a match to TRBD1. With 4 bases clipped from V and 0 bases from J, the junction kept 3 bases outside the gene matches. The germline CDR1 and CDR2 sequences are SGHRS and YFSETQ. The CDR3 sequence is 14 residues long. The sequenced CDR3 bases are TGCGCCAGCAGCCTACAGGGGCCTAACTATGGC. It codes for CASSLQGPNYG. The CDR3 in its entirety is CASSLQGPNYGYTF.

In regard to this clone: The CDR3 is cut off 3 residues early in the read; its end comes from the germline J gene. V and J are TRBV2 and TRBJ2-4, with D hard to call. Germline V CDR1 and CDR2: SNHLY, FYNNEI. Trimming took off 2 bases at V and 3 bases at J, with 11 bases between the two ends. This CDR3 is 15 amino acids long. The sequenced CDR3 bases are TGTGCCAGCAGTGAATCTCGGGTAGGCAAAAACATT. As protein: CASSESRVGKNI. The CDR3 reads in full as CASSESRVGKNIQYF.

Notes on this clone: The sequence runs out 3 residues before the end of the CDR3; the remainder is reconstructed from the germline J gene. The chain has TRBV16 and TRBJ2-3; D is unresolved. The CDR3 runs to 14 residues. The germline V and J ends were trimmed by 1 base and 4 bases, with 9 bases remaining between them. CDR1 KGHSY and CDR2 FQNENV come from the germline V gene. CDR3 amino acids: CASSQYQVPDTQYF. CDR3 bases read: TGTGCCAGCAGCCAATACCAGGTCCCAGATACG.

Comments on this clone: The DNA ends 3 residues before the CDR3 does, and the rest of the CDR3 is filled in from the germline J gene. The rearrangement links TRBV19 to TRBJ1-6; unclear D gene. The germline V and J ends were trimmed by 3 bases and 2 bases, with 23 bases remaining between them. CDR1 is LNHDA, CDR2 SQIVND, per germline (reference sequence). This CDR3 has 20 residues. CDR3 region: CASSMGSGRIDLAYNSPLHF. CDR3 bases read: TGTGCCAGTAGTATGGGGTCGGGGAGAATCGACTTAGCCTATAATTCACCC.

Remarks on this clone: The sequenced fragment ends 3 residues before the CDR3 boundary, so the rest is inferred from the germline J gene. V gene TRBV30 combines with J gene TRBJ1-5; 7 bases line up with TRBD1. Germline CDR1 is GTSNPN and CDR2 is SVGIG (reference sequence). This CDR3 has 15 residues. The ends lost 5 bases at V and 3 bases at J; junction bases unmatched: 10. CDR3 region: CAWGPPDRDNQPQHF. CDR3 bases read: TGTGCCTGGGGCCCACCTGACAGGGACAATCAGCCC.

CDR3 protein: CASSQRPGGEFGTQYF. CDR3 bases read: TGTGCCAGCAGCCAGAGACCCGGGGGGGAATTTGGTACG. The chain uses TRBV12-3 or TRBV12-4 and TRBJ2-3; TRBD2 agrees at 8 bases. The read falls 3 residues short of the CDR3 end, and the missing part is taken from the germline J gene. This CDR3 region has 16 residues. Trimming took 6 bases from V and 8 from J; bases not matched to a gene: 16.

As concerns this clone: The read terminates 3 residues before the CDR3 end, so the remaining end is supplied by the germline J gene. The V call is TRBV5-1, the J call TRBJ1-1; D uncertain. Germline V gene data show CDR1 as SGHRS and CDR2 as YFSETQ. Trimming pared 1 base from V and 2 bases from J, leaving 9 bases between. The CDR3 runs 14 residues. The sequenced CDR3 bases are TGCGCCAGCAGCTTGCTCAGTTTAAACACTGAA. This codes for CASSLLSLNTE. The full CDR3 is CASSLLSLNTEAFF.

As regards this clone: The read is 3 residues too short to cover the CDR3 end, so that end is filled in from the germline J gene. This chain uses TRBV18 with TRBJ2-5; 7 bases fit TRBD2. Germline V gene data show CDR1 as KGHSH and CDR2 as LQKENI. The CDR3 has 15 residues. With V trimmed by 3 bases and J by 1 base, 5 bases remained unmatched. Incomplete CDR3 DNA: TGTGCCAGCTCACCGGTAGCGGGCGGCCAAGAGACC. The encoded protein is CASSPVAGGQET. The whole CDR3 is CASSPVAGGQETQYF.

By frequency, this clone is medium-sized (0.01 to 0.1%). With the read ending 3 residues before the CDR3 end, the germline J gene is used to fill in that end. The V and J genes are TRBV18 and TRBJ2-1; 12 nucleotides align to TRBD2. CDR1 is KGHSH and CDR2 is LQKENI in the germline V gene. Unmatched junction bases numbered 8, after V lost 4 bases and J lost 4 bases. The CDR3 loop spans 17 amino acids. This CDR3 is CASSLRLAGEGYNEQFF. The CDR3 DNA, read in part, is TGTGCCAGCTCACTGCGACTAGCGGGAGAAGGTTACAATGAG.